This section outlines one T cell receptor beta chain sequence together with its context. The antigen is undetermined. The sample belongs to a study of blood T cells in healthy people across ages. Using a J-beta primer mix together with a sample-barcoded 5' primer, a second PCR was run for roughly 6 to 12 cycles. MiXCR, applied by TCRdb to the 5' RACE reads, yields one record per CDR3 protein. This sample has approximately 820,000 distinct CDR3 sequences, with around two fifths found just once. Study-wide results and limits: Diversity of TCR beta per million T cells declined in a roughly linear way with age. Among long-lived donors, naive CD4+ cells were more numerous and diversity higher than in aged donors. Correlation between TCR beta diversity and naive T cell percentage was strong.

This sequence was found in a man in his 60s in good health. The sequenced material came from blood.

Written as DNA, the CDR3 is TGCGCCAGCAGCGGGCTGGTCGACACTGAAGCTTTCTTT. The encoded protein is CASSGLVDTEAFF. The genes are TRBV5-1 and TRBJ1-1; no clear D gene. The CDR3 runs 13 residues. Trimming took off 4 bases at V and 3 bases at J, with 10 bases between the two ends. The germline V gene has CDR1 SGHRS and CDR2 YFSETQ.